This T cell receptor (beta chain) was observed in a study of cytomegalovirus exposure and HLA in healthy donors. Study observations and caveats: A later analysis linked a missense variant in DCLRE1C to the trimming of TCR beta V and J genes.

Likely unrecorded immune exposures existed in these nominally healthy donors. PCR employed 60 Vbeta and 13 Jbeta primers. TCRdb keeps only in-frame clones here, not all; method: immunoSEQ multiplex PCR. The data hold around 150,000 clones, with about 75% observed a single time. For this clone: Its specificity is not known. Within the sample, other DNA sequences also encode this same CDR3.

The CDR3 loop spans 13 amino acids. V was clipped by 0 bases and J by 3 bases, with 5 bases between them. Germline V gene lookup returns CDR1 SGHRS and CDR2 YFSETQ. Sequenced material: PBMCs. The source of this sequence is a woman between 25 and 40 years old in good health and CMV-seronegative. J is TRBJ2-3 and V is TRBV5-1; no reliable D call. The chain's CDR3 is CASSLGRTDTQYF. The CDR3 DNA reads TGCGCCAGCAGCTTGGGCAGGACAGATACGCAGTATTTT.